These 22 T cell receptor beta chains share one sample of origin, sequenced in a study of post-analysis software for immune sequencing data. Researchers reported that TCR beta cDNA libraries carried unique molecular identifiers. TCRdb called the PCR reads again in MiXCR, with one record for every CDR3 protein. This table holds around 400,000 distinct CDR3 sequences, roughly 30% found once. Their target antigens are unknown. Overall study findings and caveats: Higher frequency in patients than in controls was seen for a handful of TRBV segments, with TRBV5-6, TRBV5-1 and TRBV20-1 among them.

The specimen sequenced was blood. Receptors were obtained from a girl between 5 and 17 years old with multiple sclerosis.

This clonotype was recorded a few times. The rearrangement joins TRBV5-1 to TRBJ2-7, with 10 bases lining up with TRBD1. With 3 bases clipped from V and 3 bases from J, the junction kept 6 bases outside the gene matches. Looked up from germline, CDR1 is SGHRS and CDR2 is YFSETQ. CDR3 length: 15 residues. The CDR3 loop is CASSWRGQGSYEQYF. CDR3 DNA sequence: TGCGCCAGCAGCTGGCGGGGACAGGGGAGCTACGAGCAGTACTTC.

With respect to this clonotype: A much larger clone differs from this one at a single base, so this may be a read error. This chain joins TRBV4-1 and TRBJ2-7; the D gene is possibly TRBD2 (6 bases). The CDR3 has 16 residues. In germline, CDR1 is MGHRA, CDR2 YSYEKL. This CDR3 is CASNQDPGDWGYEQYF. The CDR3 DNA reads TGCGCCAGCAACCAAGACCCGGGGGACTGGGGGTACGAGCAGTACTTC.

The table lists this clonotype with a few counts. This chain joins TRBV5-1 and TRBJ2-5; D is unresolved. Germline CDR1 reads SGHRS; CDR2 reads YFSETQ. V gave up 9 bases and J gave up 5 bases, with 17 bases separating them. The CDR3 is made up of 13 amino acids. CDR3 loop: CATKSTHRETQYF. The CDR3 DNA reads as TGCGCCACCAAATCGACACACCGGGAGACCCAGTACTTC.

A remark on this clonotype: One end of the junction is discordant with germline, which a read error may explain. The V call is TRBV20-1, the J call TRBJ2-4; D is perhaps TRBD2 (6 bases). The last part of the DNA fits TRBJ2-7 better; the J call may be wrong. This CDR3 region has 14 residues. Germline V gene data show CDR1 as DFQATT and CDR2 as SNEGSKA (reference sequence). CDR3: CSARGGTGPLEQYF. For the CDR3, the DNA is TGCAGCGCTAGAGGAGGGACGGGCCCTCTCGAGCAGTACTTC.

The chain has TRBV15 and TRBJ2-7; weak D call: TRBD1 (6 bases). Germline V gives CDR1 LNHNV, CDR2 YYDKDF (reference sequence). The CDR3 has 17 residues. V was pared by 5 bases and J by 0 bases, with 20 bases between. CDR3 protein: CATSPTGQFDSSYEQYF. The CDR3 DNA is TGTGCCACCAGCCCAACCGGACAGTTTGATAGCTCCTACGAGCAGTACTTC.

This clonotype was seen only a few times. The chain employs TRBV7-2 and TRBJ2-1, with 10 bases that match TRBD1. V shed 1 base and J 6 bases; nucleotides not matched to a gene: 9. The CDR3 spans 17 residues. Germline V gives CDR1 SGHTA, CDR2 FQGNSA. This CDR3 is CASSLGGDRGWGNEQFF. The CDR3 region has the DNA TGTGCCAGCAGCTTAGGGGGGGACAGGGGCTGGGGCAATGAGCAGTTCTTC.

The chain carries TRBV12-3 or TRBV12-4 and TRBJ2-3; 10 bases are shared with TRBD1. There are 15 residues in the CDR3. The J segment lost 3 bases and the V segment lost 3 bases, leaving 3 bases of the junction unmatched. CDR3 DNA: TGTGCCAGCAGTTTCGACAGGGGGCAAACAGATACGCAGTATTTT. Its translation: CASSFDRGQTDTQYF.

This clonotype is a singleton in its sample. The chain couples TRBV13 to TRBJ2-1, with 13 positions matching TRBD2. Germline CDR1 PRHDT, CDR2 FYEKMQ (reference sequence). After removal of 5 bases from V and 7 bases from J, the junction contained 8 bases not matched to a gene. The CDR3 sequence is 16 residues long. CDR3 sequence (DNA): TGTGCCAGCAGCACCGGACTAGCGGGGGTCTTAAATGAGCAGTTCTTC. Protein: CASSTGLAGVLNEQFF.

V usage is TRBV30 and J usage is TRBJ2-3; a weak D match, TRBD1 (5 bases). CDR3 length equals 11 residues. CDR1 is GTSNPN, CDR2 SVGIG, per germline (reference sequence). V lost 8 bases, J lost 9 bases, and 15 bases lay in between. The DNA for the CDR3 is TGTGCCCTAGGGGCCCCGAGGACGCAGTATTTT. Its translation is CALGAPRTQYF. Combining the CDR3 with reference TRBV30 and TRBJ2-3 gives the whole variable domain SQTIHQWPATLVQPVGSPLSLECTVEGTSNPNLYWYRQAAGRGLQLLFYSVGIGQISSEVPQNLSASRPQDRQFILSSKKLLLSDSGFYLCALGAPRTQYFGPGTRLTVL.

The chain joins TRBV12-3 or TRBV12-4 to TRBJ1-2, with a possible D match to TRBD1 (5 bases). This CDR3 is built from 12 residues. V was clipped by 8 bases and J by 4 bases, with 11 bases between them. CDR3 in amino acids: CASCPDIYGYTF. The CDR3 DNA follows: TGTGCCAGCTGCCCGGACATCTATGGCTACACCTTC.

The chain is built from TRBV7-9 and TRBJ2-7, with 8 bases aligning to TRBD1. Per the germline V gene, CDR1 is SEHNR and CDR2 is FQNEAQ (reference sequence). The length of the CDR3 is 15 residues. Trimming took 5 bases from V and 6 from J; bases not matched to a gene: 12. The DNA for the CDR3 is TGTGCCAGCAGCCCGCCCGGGACAGGAGCCCCCGAGCAGTACTTC. Translation: CASSPPGTGAPEQYF.

The chain combines TRBV27 with TRBJ1-1; the D gene is possibly TRBD1 (6 bases). The germline CDR1 and CDR2 sequences are MNHEY and SMNVEV (reference sequence). The CDR3 covers 14 residues. V was pared by 4 bases and J by 1 base, with 10 bases between. CDR3 nucleotide sequence: TGTGCCAGCAGTTGGGGGACACCGAACACTGAAGCTTTCTTT. Residues: CASSWGTPNTEAFF.

The rearrangement joins TRBV7-9 to TRBJ1-1; D gene ambiguous. This CDR3 is built from 16 residues. Germline V gene sequence: CDR1 SEHNR, CDR2 FQNEAQ (reference sequence). V was shortened by 1 base and J by 1 base, with 13 bases between the two germline ends. The CDR3 loop reads CASSLDTWVTNTEAFF. As DNA, the CDR3 is TGTGCCAGCAGCTTAGATACGTGGGTCACGAACACTGAAGCTTTCTTT.

V usage is TRBV6-2 or TRBV6-3 and J usage is TRBJ2-1, with D hard to call. This CDR3 has 16 residues. Germline loops: CDR1 MNHEY, CDR2 SVGEGT. Deletions cut 4 bases from V and 4 bases from J, with 17 bases between. This chain's CDR3 is CASSSSGRRLYNEQFF. CDR3 in DNA: TGTGCCAGCAGTTCCTCTGGTCGCCGGCTATACAATGAGCAGTTCTTC.

The sample holds one count of this clonotype. The chain has TRBV7-2 and TRBJ1-2, with a tentative D call TRBD1 (5 bases). V lost 6 bases to trimming and J lost 6 bases, with 14 bases between them. CDR3 length: 13 residues. Germline V CDR1 and CDR2: SGHTA, FQGNSA. The CDR3 DNA sequence: TGTGCCAGCAGTTGGAGGGGAGGGGATGGCTACACCTTC. Translation: CASSWRGGDGYTF.

Notes on this clonotype: Its ends do not fully match the called genes, so a read error is possible. V and J are TRBV12-3 or TRBV12-4 and TRBJ2-3, with 9 bases identical to TRBD2. The CDR3 loop spans 16 amino acids. The CDR3 DNA follows: TGTGCCAGCAGTTTCGTGGCGGGGGGGGGCACAGGTACGCAGTATTTT. Its protein is CASSFVAGGGTGTQYF.

V and J are TRBV5-1 and TRBJ2-5; 7 bases line up with TRBD1. The CDR3 has 16 amino acids. V lost 0 bases, J lost 5 bases, and 10 bases stayed unmatched. The germline CDR1 and CDR2 sequences are SGHRS and YFSETQ. The CDR3 DNA sequence: TGCGCCAGCAGCTTGGGCTCTAGGACAGGTGGGGAGACCCAGTACTTC. This translates into CASSLGSRTGGETQYF.

Only a few counts were recorded for this clonotype. This rearrangement joins TRBV4-1 to TRBJ2-2, with D unresolved. Germline V gene sequence: CDR1 MGHRA, CDR2 YSYEKL. This CDR3 is 14 amino acids long. The V gene lost 2 bases and the J gene lost 0 bases, with 4 bases spanning the gap. CDR3 sequence reads: CASSQQANTGELFF. Written as DNA, the CDR3 is TGCGCCAGCAGCCAACAGGCGAACACCGGGGAGCTGTTTTTT.

This clonotype was recorded a few times. This chain joins TRBV12-3 or TRBV12-4 and TRBJ2-3, with a weak D call TRBD2 (6 bases). This CDR3 spans 11 amino acids. Between the trimmed V and J ends, which lost 8 bases and 7 bases, there was a span of 10 bases. This CDR3 reads CASGGTHTQYF. CDR3 in DNA: TGTGCCAGCGGGGGGACGCATACGCAGTATTTT.

The chain joins TRBV5-1 to TRBJ2-3; either TRBD1 or TRBD2 may supply D (6 bases each). The V end lost 4 bases, the J end lost 4 bases, and 13 bases lay between the germline ends. This CDR3 spans 14 amino acids. Germline V gene data show CDR1 as SGHRS and CDR2 as YFSETQ. The CDR3, as DNA: TGCGCCAGCAGCCTGGGGGGCAGGTCAGATACGCAGTATTTT. This sequence encodes CASSLGGRSDTQYF.

This clonotype was counted only a few times. The V and J genes are TRBV12-3 or TRBV12-4 and TRBJ2-3; D is uncertain. This CDR3 has 14 amino acids. The V gene lost 0 bases and the J gene lost 9 bases, with 13 bases spanning the gap. This chain's CDR3 is CASSLARKGWTQYF. The CDR3 DNA is TGTGCCAGCAGTTTAGCGCGGAAAGGGTGGACGCAGTATTTT.

The chain uses TRBV7-9 and TRBJ1-4; the D gene is possibly TRBD1 (5 bases). V was cut by 4 bases and J by 2 bases, with 17 bases left in between. Germline loops: CDR1 SEHNR, CDR2 FQNEAQ (reference sequence). This CDR3 comprises 17 residues. The CDR3 protein is CASSYGTPQSTNEKLFF. In DNA, the CDR3 is TGTGCCAGCAGCTATGGGACGCCTCAAAGCACTAATGAAAAACTGTTTTTT. The variable domain in full, completed from reference TRBV7-9 and TRBJ1-4, reads DTGVSQNPRHKITKRGQNVTFRCDPISEHNRLYWYRQTLGQGPEFLTYFQNEAQLEKSRLLSDRFSAERPKGSFSTLEIQRTEQGDSAMYLCASSYGTPQSTNEKLFFGSGTQLSVL.